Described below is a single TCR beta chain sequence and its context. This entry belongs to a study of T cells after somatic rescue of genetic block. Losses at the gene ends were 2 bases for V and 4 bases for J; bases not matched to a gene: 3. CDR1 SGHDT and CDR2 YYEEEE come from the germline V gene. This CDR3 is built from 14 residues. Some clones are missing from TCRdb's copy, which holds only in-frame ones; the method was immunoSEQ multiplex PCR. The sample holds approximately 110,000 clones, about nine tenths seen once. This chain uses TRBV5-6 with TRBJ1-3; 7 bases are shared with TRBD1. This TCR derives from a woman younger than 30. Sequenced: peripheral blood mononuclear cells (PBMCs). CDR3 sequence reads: CASSFPRGGNTIYF. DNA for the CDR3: TGTGCCAGCAGCTTCCCCAGGGGGGGAAACACCATATATTTT.